Listed here are 26 T cell receptor beta chains from one sample, sequenced in a study of shared clonotypes between healthy human individuals. The naive CD8 subset, CD45RO-negative cells positively selected for CCR7, excluded terminally differentiated effector memory CD45RA+ cells. The repertoire was sequenced with immunoSEQ multiplex PCR; TCRdb's copy has only in-frame clones and lacks some. Found here are about 800,000 clones, roughly 96% of them singletons; the top ten hold over 0.2%. The source material was naive CD8+ T cells sorted from blood. These TCRs come from a man aged 25 to 40 in good health.

The V gene is TRBV9, the J gene TRBJ1-3; D unclear. V lost 0 bases to trimming and J lost 4 bases, with 8 bases between them. Germline V gene data show CDR1 as SGDLS and CDR2 as YYNGEE. The CDR3 covers 14 residues. CDR3 sequence: CASSVGGDGNTIYF. In nucleotides, the CDR3 is TGTGCCAGCAGCGTAGGTGGTGACGGAAACACCATATATTTT.

The V gene is TRBV13, the J gene TRBJ2-1, with D possibly matching TRBD2 (5 bases). CDR1 PRHDT and CDR2 FYEKMQ come from the germline V gene (reference sequence). V was clipped by 6 bases and J by 6 bases, with 18 bases between them. The CDR3 covers 15 residues. CDR3 coding DNA: TGTGCCAGCAGGACGACTACAATGAGGATCAATGAGCAGTTCTTC. It codes for CASRTTTMRINEQFF. The variable domain in full, with the rest retrieved from reference TRBV13 and TRBJ2-1, is AAGVIQSPRHLIKEKRETATLKCYPIPRHDTVYWYQQGPGQDPQFLISFYEKMQSDKGSIPDRFSAQQFSDYHSELNMSSLELGDSALYFCASRTTTMRINEQFFGPGTRLTVL.

V is TRBV29-1 and J is TRBJ2-7; no clear D gene. The CDR3 contains 13 residues. Between the trimmed V and J ends, which lost 4 bases and 0 bases, there was a span of 10 bases. Looked up from germline, CDR1 is SQVTM and CDR2 is ANQGSEA. CDR3 nucleotides: TGCAGCGTTGGGGCAGGAGACTCCTACGAGCAGTACTTC. Encoded protein: CSVGAGDSYEQYF.

The chain combines TRBV9 with TRBJ1-1; the D gene is possibly TRBD1 (5 bases). Trimming cost V 4 bases and J 8 bases, with 15 bases left between them. Germline V gene lookup returns CDR1 SGDLS and CDR2 YYNGEE. The CDR3 is made up of 13 amino acids. The DNA for the CDR3 is TGTGCCAGCAGCCCCCGGTCGGGGGTCGAAGCTTTCTTT. Translating gives CASSPRSGVEAFF.

The chain couples TRBV7-8 to TRBJ2-2, with D perhaps being TRBD1 or TRBD2 (6 bases each). In germline, CDR1 is SGHVS, CDR2 FQNEAQ. Trimming shortened V by 7 bases and J by 6 bases, and 18 bases separated the two germline ends. This CDR3 comprises 15 residues. The CDR3 bases are TGTGCCAGCATTCTCAGGGGAGGAGGCGCCGGGGAGCTGTTTTTT. Protein: CASILRGGGAGELFF. The full variable domain, its missing parts supplied by reference TRBV7-8 and TRBJ2-2, is GAGVSQSPRYKVAKRGQDVALRCDPISGHVSLFWYQQALGQGPEFLTYFQNEAQLDKSGLPSDRFFAERPEGSVSTLKIQRTQQEDSAVYLCASILRGGGAGELFFGEGSRLTVL.

This clone was observed a handful of times. The V call is TRBV4-1, the J call TRBJ2-2; D ambiguous. CDR1 is MGHRA, CDR2 YSYEKL, per germline. CDR3 length equals 14 residues. Trimming left V 0 bases short and J 1 base short, with 3 bases between. Here the CDR3 DNA reads TGCGCCAGCAGCCAAGAGGTGAACACCGGGGAGCTGTTTTTT. Translated, it gives CASSQEVNTGELFF.

Here the CDR3 DNA reads TGCGCCAGCAGCCCACTTGGGACTAGCGGTTCCTACAATGAGCAGTTCTTC. Amino acids: CASSPLGTSGSYNEQFF. This chain connects TRBV4-1 to TRBJ2-1; 11 nucleotides align to TRBD2. Germline V gene sequence: CDR1 MGHRA, CDR2 YSYEKL. Trimming removed 4 bases from V and 1 base from J; junction bases left unmatched: 6. This CDR3 region has 17 residues.

The J gene is TRBJ2-6, the V gene TRBV7-9; either TRBD1 or TRBD2 may fit D (5 bases each). This CDR3 is built from 14 residues. V shed 6 bases and J shed 10 bases, with 16 bases lying between them. Germline V gives CDR1 SEHNR, CDR2 FQNEAQ (reference sequence). The CDR3 is CASRPPGTVNVLTF. The DNA for the CDR3 is TGTGCCAGCAGACCCCCCGGGACGGTAAACGTCCTGACTTTC.

The gene calls are TRBV27 and TRBJ1-2; 10 bases match TRBD1. Germline CDR1 reads MNHEY; CDR2 reads SMNVEV (reference sequence). The CDR3 covers 14 residues. V lost 5 bases, J lost 7 bases, and 7 bases stayed unmatched. The CDR3 here is CASSPLGQGFGYTF. The DNA of the CDR3 is TGTGCCAGCAGTCCCTTGGGACAGGGGTTTGGCTACACCTTC.

The gene calls are TRBV9 and TRBJ2-1; a possible D gene is TRBD2 (5 bases). The germline V gene encodes CDR1 SGDLS and CDR2 YYNGEE. The CDR3 sequence is 14 residues long. V was trimmed by 1 base and J by 6 bases, leaving 11 bases between them. This CDR3 reads CASSVYLASNEQFF. In DNA, the CDR3 is TGTGCCAGCAGCGTATACCTAGCCTCCAATGAGCAGTTCTTC. The variable domain in full, with the rest retrieved from reference TRBV9 and TRBJ2-1, is DSGVTQTPKHLITATGQRVTLRCSPRSGDLSVYWYQQSLDQGLQFLIQYYNGEERAKGNILERFSAQQFPDLHSELNLSSLELGDSALYFCASSVYLASNEQFFGPGTRLTVL.

The CDR3 DNA reads as TGTGCCAGCAGCAACGGCCGGGACAGAGTCTACGAGCAGTACTTC. Its protein is CASSNGRDRVYEQYF. V gene TRBV7-6 combines with J gene TRBJ2-7; 7 bases line up with TRBD1. The CDR3 is 15 amino acids. Trimming cost V 5 bases and J 3 bases; bases outside gene matches: 10. CDR1 is SGHVS and CDR2 is FNYEAQ in the germline V gene.

This chain joins TRBV27 and TRBJ1-2; D might be TRBD1 (5 bases). The CDR3 has 14 amino acids. V was clipped by 3 bases and J by 3 bases, with 11 bases between them. CDR1 and CDR2 from the germline V gene are MNHEY and SMNVEV (reference sequence). This chain's CDR3 is CASSLGRADYGYTF. The CDR3 nucleotides read TGTGCCAGCAGTTTGGGCAGGGCGGACTATGGCTACACCTTC.

This clone appeared once. The chain has TRBV6-5 and TRBJ2-2; D not certain. CDR3 size: 14 residues. Germline-derived CDR1 and CDR2 are MNHEY and SVGAGI. Trimming stripped 8 bases from V and 7 bases from J, with 17 bases between. The CDR3 here is CASGPTSWGGELFF. The CDR3 region has the DNA TGTGCCAGCGGGCCAACTTCGTGGGGCGGGGAGCTGTTTTTT.

Regarding this clone: Other DNA sequences in the same sample also yield this CDR3. The rearrangement links TRBV27 to TRBJ1-5; unclear D gene. This CDR3 spans 13 amino acids. V lost 3 bases and J lost 4, with 7 bases in between. Germline CDR1 and CDR2: MNHEY and SMNVEV (reference sequence). The CDR3 bases are TGTGCCAGCAGTTTCGGGGTAAATCAGCCCCAGCATTTT. This encodes CASSFGVNQPQHF.

V usage is TRBV2 and J usage is TRBJ2-3, with 10 bases identical to TRBD2. Unmatched junction bases numbered 8, after V lost 5 bases and J lost 0 bases. Germline assignment: CDR1 SNHLY and CDR2 FYNNEI. The CDR3 consists of 17 residues. This CDR3 reads CASSPDLAGVSTDTQYF. The DNA for the CDR3 is TGTGCCAGCAGTCCTGATCTAGCGGGAGTAAGCACAGATACGCAGTATTTT.

This chain connects TRBV7-6 to TRBJ2-7, with TRBD2 matching 10 bases. There are 15 residues in the CDR3. CDR1 SGHVS and CDR2 FNYEAQ come from the germline V gene. The ends lost 0 bases at V and 3 bases at J; junction bases unmatched: 2. CDR3 sequence (DNA): TGTGCCAGCAGCTTAGCGCTAGCGGGGGACTACGAGCAGTACTTC. It translates to CASSLALAGDYEQYF.

The rearrangement links TRBV29-1 to TRBJ2-1, with TRBD2 matching over 8 bases. Trimming cost V 0 bases and J 7 bases; bases outside gene matches: 8. The germline CDR1 and CDR2 sequences are SQVTM and ANQGSEA. CDR3 length: 15 residues. In nucleotides, the CDR3 is TGCAGCGTTGAAGATCTCGCTAGCGGGCTTAATGAGCAGTTCTTC. This translates into CSVEDLASGLNEQFF.

DNA for the CDR3: TGTGCCAGCAGCCCCCGAGATGGGGGAGGGAACACTGAAGCTTTCTTT. As protein: CASSPRDGGGNTEAFF. The chain uses TRBV7-9 and TRBJ1-1, with D possibly being TRBD1 (5 bases). Between the trimmed V and J ends, which lost 5 bases and 1 base, there was a span of 17 bases. The CDR3 totals 16 residues. Per germline, CDR1 SEHNR and CDR2 FQNEAQ (reference sequence). Full variable domain (outside the CDR3, taken from reference TRBV7-9 and TRBJ1-1): DTGVSQNPRHKITKRGQNVTFRCDPISEHNRLYWYRQTLGQGPEFLTYFQNEAQLEKSRLLSDRFSAERPKGSFSTLEIQRTEQGDSAMYLCASSPRDGGGNTEAFFGQGTRLTVV.

V is TRBV4-1 and J is TRBJ2-7, with D tentatively TRBD2 (5 bases). The CDR3 consists of 15 residues. Per the germline V gene, CDR1 is MGHRA and CDR2 is YSYEKL. The V end lost 4 bases, the J end lost 4 bases, and 17 bases lay between the germline ends. CDR3 loop: CASSPGDNYAYEQYF. Written as DNA, the CDR3 is TGCGCCAGCAGCCCCGGGGATAACTACGCTTACGAGCAGTACTTC.

The CDR3 spells CASSQDMPEAFF. Here the CDR3 DNA reads TGTGCCAGCAGCCAAGATATGCCTGAAGCTTTCTTT. V and J are TRBV14 and TRBJ1-1; D unresolved. The CDR3 spans 12 residues. Germline V gene lookup returns CDR1 SGHDN and CDR2 FVKESK. The V end lost 0 bases, the J end lost 6 bases, and 5 bases lay between the germline ends.

A single count supports this clone. The chain couples TRBV6-5 to TRBJ1-2, with no clear D. Trimming took off 2 bases at V and 4 bases at J, with 14 bases between the two ends. CDR1 and CDR2 from the germline V gene are MNHEY and SVGAGI. The CDR3 consists of 15 residues. The CDR3 reads CASSYENEGFYGYTF. In nucleotides, the CDR3 is TGTGCCAGCAGTTACGAAAACGAAGGATTCTATGGCTACACCTTC.

This clone has just a few counts. The chain carries TRBV7-9 and TRBJ1-5; tentatively, D is TRBD1 (5 bases). The V gene's germline CDR1 is SEHNR and CDR2 FQNEAQ (reference sequence). V was clipped by 1 base and J by 4 bases, with 14 bases between them. The CDR3 has 16 amino acids. CDR3 sequence reads: CASSLGGLLKNQPQHF. The CDR3 region has the DNA TGTGCCAGCAGCTTAGGGGGCCTACTGAAGAATCAGCCCCAGCATTTT. The complete variable domain, with remaining parts taken from reference TRBV7-9 and TRBJ1-5, reads DTGVSQNPRHKITKRGQNVTFRCDPISEHNRLYWYRQTLGQGPEFLTYFQNEAQLEKSRLLSDRFSAERPKGSFSTLEIQRTEQGDSAMYLCASSLGGLLKNQPQHFGDGTRLSIL.

The chain is built from TRBV15 and TRBJ1-4; D gene uncertain. The CDR3 is 12 amino acids. The germline CDR1 and CDR2 sequences are LNHNV and YYDKDF (reference sequence). Trimming cost V 3 bases and J 13 bases, with 12 bases left between them. CDR3 bases: TGTGCCACCAGCAGCCCCAAGGGTACACTGTTTTTT. Amino acid sequence: CATSSPKGTLFF.

This chain joins TRBV7-9 and TRBJ2-7, with TRBD1 matching 7 bases. The J segment lost 2 bases and the V segment lost 2 bases, leaving 3 bases of the junction unmatched. CDR1 and CDR2 from the germline V gene are SEHNR and FQNEAQ (reference sequence). This CDR3 spans 14 amino acids. The CDR3 reads CASSLTGDAYEQYF. CDR3 sequence (DNA): TGTGCCAGCAGCTTAACAGGGGATGCCTACGAGCAGTACTTC.

The chain has TRBV5-1 and TRBJ2-7; the D gene is possibly TRBD1 (6 bases). Germline CDR1 is SGHRS and CDR2 is YFSETQ. The CDR3 spans 14 residues. Trimming took 2 bases from V and 2 from J, leaving 11 bases between them. The CDR3 loop reads CASSFSQGPYEQYF. The CDR3 bases are TGCGCCAGCAGCTTTTCACAGGGCCCCTACGAGCAGTACTTC.

The chain employs TRBV27 and TRBJ2-7, with 9 bases aligning to TRBD1. Germline V gives CDR1 MNHEY, CDR2 SMNVEV (reference sequence). The CDR3 length is 14 residues. V trimming: 5 bases; J trimming: 3 bases; junction bases outside the gene matches: 5. The CDR3 DNA follows: TGTGCCAGCAGTGCCGGGACAGGGAACTACGAGCAGTACTTC. This translates into CASSAGTGNYEQYF.